One T cell receptor beta chain is described in this entry. Its specificity is unknown. This sample was taken from a study of shared clonotypes between healthy human individuals. TCRdb's table, derived via immunoSEQ multiplex PCR, lists solely in-frame clones and lacks some. The data show more than 850,000 clones, with 75% to 85% seen just once and 0.5% to 0.6% held by the top ten. CDR1 and CDR2 from the germline V gene are SGHRS and YFSETQ. The CDR3 sequence is 15 residues long. The ends were cut back, 0 bases at V and 7 bases at J, with 14 bases in the middle. Among the donors, all were Caucasian adults who lived in Nashville, Tennessee. Partitioning of CD4+ cells yielded a CD45RA+ naive subset and a CD45RA-negative memory subset. Findings and caveats of the study: Between a few donors, naive CD4 clonotypes were shared at a level of approximately 5%. The donor pool, a small one, limited the genetic and exposure-history diversity represented.

The TCR originated in a man younger than 30 in good health. Some clones in this sample may be carry-over from other donors' samples. The sequencing input was memory CD4+ T cells from PBMCs. Subset denoted: CD45RA-negative fraction. The V call is TRBV5-1, the J call TRBJ1-5; possible D gene TRBD1, 5 bases. The CDR3 DNA reads as TGCGCCAGCAGCTTGGTGGGGGGTTCCGCCCAGCCCCAGCATTTT. It translates to CASSLVGGSAQPQHF.